These 29 T cell receptor beta chains were sequenced from one sample in a study of identical twins. TCRdb processed the 5' RACE reads anew with MiXCR; each CDR3 protein has one entry. Of hundreds of thousands of distinct CDR3 sequences in the sample, 5.5% to 6.5% are singletons; the top ten hold roughly 1.8%. Sequences were obtained from naive T cells sorted from blood. Receptor source: a man between 18 and 35 years old in good health.

This chain connects TRBV18 to TRBJ2-5; 8 bases line up with TRBD1. J gave up 2 bases and V 4 bases, and 6 bases lay outside the gene matches. Germline V lookup: CDR1 KGHSH, CDR2 LQKENI. The CDR3 is made up of 15 amino acids. CDR3 amino acids: CASSHRDRQQETQYF. CDR3 coding DNA: TGTGCCAGCTCACACCGGGACAGGCAACAAGAGACCCAGTACTTC.

In this sample, this clonotype turned up many times. The V and J genes are TRBV6-1 and TRBJ2-5; D is ambiguous. Trimming took 5 bases from V and 0 from J, leaving 10 bases between them. There are 14 residues in the CDR3. CDR1 MNHNS and CDR2 SASEGT come from the germline V gene. The CDR3 spells CASSRGEYQETQYF. The DNA for the CDR3 is TGTGCCAGCAGTCGCGGCGAGTACCAAGAGACCCAGTACTTC.

This clonotype was seen a handful of times. V usage is TRBV12-3 or TRBV12-4 and J usage is TRBJ1-5; 8 bases line up with TRBD1. Trimming removed 6 bases from V and 4 bases from J; junction bases left unmatched: 11. This CDR3 is built from 16 residues. CDR3 in amino acids: CASSPHRQGWNQPQHF. CDR3 nucleotides: TGTGCCAGCAGCCCCCACCGACAGGGGTGGAATCAGCCCCAGCATTTT.

This chain joins TRBV27 and TRBJ2-3; 7 bases map to TRBD2. This CDR3 spans 18 amino acids. Germline CDR1 MNHEY, CDR2 SMNVEV (reference sequence). V dropped 4 bases and J dropped 0; count of bases not matched to a gene: 13. CDR3 protein: CASSSLGGGSGSTDTQYF. The CDR3 bases are TGTGCCAGCAGTTCCCTAGGCGGCGGGAGTGGGAGCACAGATACGCAGTATTTT.

This clonotype was observed a handful of times. This rearrangement joins TRBV6-1 to TRBJ2-5; 12 bases line up with TRBD1. CDR3 length equals 17 residues. Trimming at V came to 5 bases and at J to 3 bases, leaving 10 bases not matched to a gene. CDR1 is MNHNS and CDR2 is SASEGT in the germline V gene. The DNA for the CDR3 is TGTGCCAGCAGTCCGGGGGGACAGGGGGCTCGAAAAGAGACCCAGTACTTC. It codes for CASSPGGQGARKETQYF.

This clonotype was found many times. This rearrangement joins TRBV20-1 to TRBJ2-1, with 10 bases aligning to TRBD2. V lost 0 bases to trimming and J lost 0 bases; unmatched junction nucleotides: 11. The germline CDR1 and CDR2 sequences are DFQATT and SNEGSKA (reference sequence). This CDR3 region has 19 residues. CDR3 sequence reads: CSARDLSGRASSSYNEQFF. CDR3 nucleotide sequence: TGCAGTGCTAGAGATCTGAGCGGGAGGGCCTCTAGCTCCTACAATGAGCAGTTCTTC.

This clonotype was counted at least ten times. The rearrangement joins TRBV12-3 or TRBV12-4 to TRBJ2-1; D not resolved. V was cut by 5 bases and J by 0 bases, with 11 bases left in between. The CDR3 extends over 15 amino acids. The CDR3, as DNA: TGTGCCAGCAGTCGTGGACGGAACTCCTACAATGAGCAGTTCTTC. It yields the protein CASSRGRNSYNEQFF.

This clonotype was seen more than once but under ten times. The chain carries TRBV25-1 and TRBJ2-7, with D maybe TRBD1 (5 bases). Germline-derived CDR1 and CDR2 are MGHDK and SYGVNS. This CDR3 spans 13 amino acids. V shed 5 bases and J shed 12 bases, with 20 bases lying between them. The CDR3 DNA follows: TGTGCCAGCAGTCCCATTGGCAGGGTTTATGCGTACTTC. Translating gives CASSPIGRVYAYF.

The chain combines TRBV19 with TRBJ1-2; D unclear. This CDR3 region has 13 residues. The ends were cut back, 7 bases at V and 5 bases at J, with 14 bases in the middle. Germline V CDR1 and CDR2: LNHDA, SQIVND (reference sequence). CDR3 coding DNA: TGTGCCAGTAACCGCGGGTTGCCTTATGGCTACACCTTC. Its protein is CASNRGLPYGYTF.

Ten or more counts support this clonotype. This chain uses TRBV10-3 with TRBJ2-7; no clear D gene. The CDR3 loop spans 11 amino acids. The germline gives CDR1 ENHRY, CDR2 SYGVKD. Trimming shortened V by 10 bases and J by 6 bases, and 13 bases separated the two germline ends. The CDR3 loop reads CATRAMREQYF. The CDR3 DNA is TGTGCCACCCGGGCTATGCGCGAGCAGTACTTC.

This clonotype was seen at least ten times. The CDR3 coding sequence is TGCAGCGCCGAGATTAGCGCCAGCACAGATACGCAGTATTTT. It yields the protein CSAEISASTDTQYF. The chain combines TRBV29-1 with TRBJ2-3, with a possible D match to TRBD2 (5 bases). The germline V and J ends were trimmed by 7 bases and 0 bases, with 14 bases remaining between them. CDR1 and CDR2 from the germline V gene are SQVTM and ANQGSEA. CDR3 length equals 14 residues.

This clonotype was found many times. The V call is TRBV9, the J call TRBJ2-7; the match to TRBD2 covers 11 bases. The length of the CDR3 is 16 residues. The germline CDR1 and CDR2 sequences are SGDLS and YYNGEE. J lost 7 bases, V lost 3 bases, and 12 bases had no gene match. The CDR3 DNA is TGTGCCAGCAGCGCCCAGACTAGCGGGAAGTCGGGAGAGCAGTACTTC. It yields the protein CASSAQTSGKSGEQYF.

Worth noting for this clonotype: One junction end disagrees with the germline gene, perhaps due to a read error. The rearrangement joins TRBV29-1 to TRBJ2-7; D is possibly TRBD1 (6 bases). The germline gives CDR1 SQVTM, CDR2 ANQGSEA. The CDR3 has 8 amino acids. The CDR3: CSGGRFSF. The CDR3 region has the DNA TGCAGCGGGGGGCGGTTCTCGTTC.

This clonotype was seen more than once but under ten times. This chain's CDR3 is CSARDFARPTNEKLFF. The DNA for the CDR3 is TGCAGTGCTAGAGATTTCGCCCGTCCAACTAATGAAAAACTGTTTTTT. The chain carries TRBV20-1 and TRBJ1-4; D not certain. The CDR3 has 16 amino acids. Trimming shortened V by 0 bases and J by 0 bases, and 11 bases separated the two germline ends. CDR1 is DFQATT and CDR2 is SNEGSKA in the germline V gene (reference sequence).

This clonotype was found a few times. The chain employs TRBV5-5 and TRBJ2-1, with a possible D match to TRBD1 (5 bases). Germline loops: CDR1 SGHKS, CDR2 YYEKEE (reference sequence). V lost 4 bases and J 5 bases, leaving 22 bases between the germline ends. The length of the CDR3 is 17 residues. CDR3 amino acids: CASSPSGVAGANNEQFF. The CDR3 nucleotides are TGTGCCAGCAGCCCATCAGGTGTCGCTGGGGCTAACAATGAGCAGTTCTTC.

This clonotype was found a few times. The genes are TRBV9 and TRBJ2-7, with a weak D call TRBD1 (5 bases). Germline CDR1 reads SGDLS; CDR2 reads YYNGEE. The ends were cut back, 4 bases at V and 5 bases at J, with 13 bases in the middle. This CDR3 is built from 13 residues. The CDR3 DNA reads TGTGCCAGCAGCTCCAACAGGATGGACGAGCAGTACTTC. Protein product: CASSSNRMDEQYF.

This clonotype was seen ten or more times. The genes are TRBV4-1 and TRBJ2-1, with D hard to call. The CDR3 is 14 residues long. Trimming took 0 bases from V and 4 from J, leaving 7 bases between them. Per germline, CDR1 MGHRA and CDR2 YSYEKL. The CDR3 loop is CASSQDPIYNEQFF. CDR3 nucleotide sequence: TGCGCCAGCAGCCAAGATCCCATTTACAATGAGCAGTTCTTC.

In its sample, this clonotype was seen a few times. The chain employs TRBV23-1 and TRBJ2-7; maybe TRBD1 (6 bases). TRBV23-1 is assigned to the ORF class and has an uncertain function. The CDR3 length is 10 residues. The CDR3 here is CASNLALGAV. The DNA of the CDR3 is TGCGCCAGCAACCTGGCCTTGGGGGCTGTC.

This clonotype has more than one count but fewer than ten. The rearrangement joins TRBV6-6 to TRBJ1-1, with a tentative D call TRBD1 (5 bases). Germline CDR1 is MNHNY and CDR2 is SVGAGI (reference sequence). Trimming cost V 6 bases and J 6 bases, with 11 bases left between them. This CDR3 has 12 amino acids. The CDR3 sequence: CASSRVASEAFF. In DNA, the CDR3 is TGTGCCAGCAGCAGGGTGGCATCTGAAGCTTTCTTT.

This clonotype was counted at least ten times. This chain connects TRBV5-1 to TRBJ2-1; no firm D call. V lost 4 bases to trimming and J lost 5 bases, with 13 bases between them. The CDR3 consists of 14 residues. Per germline, CDR1 SGHRS and CDR2 YFSETQ. This CDR3 is CASSLQSIHNEQFF. For the CDR3, the DNA is TGCGCCAGCAGCCTCCAGAGCATCCACAATGAGCAGTTCTTC.

This clonotype was observed many times. J is TRBJ2-7 and V is TRBV20-1, with 9 nucleotides matching TRBD2. This CDR3 contains 13 residues. Germline V gene data show CDR1 as DFQATT and CDR2 as SNEGSKA (reference sequence). J lost 2 bases, V lost 2 bases, and 1 base had no gene match. CDR3 in DNA: TGCAGTGCTAGACTAGCGGGGCCCTACGAGCAGTACTTC. Protein sequence: CSARLAGPYEQYF.

At least ten counts were recorded for this clonotype. V usage is TRBV28 and J usage is TRBJ2-5; TRBD2 matches 11 bases. The V gene end was trimmed by 5 bases and the J gene end by 3 bases; junction bases not matched to a gene: 5. Germline CDR1 and CDR2: MDHEN and SYDVKM. This CDR3 contains 15 residues. Here the CDR3 reads CASSLLAGGKETQYF. The DNA for the CDR3 is TGTGCCAGCAGTCTTTTAGCGGGAGGGAAAGAGACCCAGTACTTC.

At least ten counts were recorded for this clonotype. This chain uses TRBV20-1 with TRBJ2-7; D is possibly TRBD1 (5 bases). Germline loops: CDR1 DFQATT, CDR2 SNEGSKA (reference sequence). The length of the CDR3 is 14 residues. The V end lost 2 bases, the J end lost 0 bases, and 11 bases lay between the germline ends. The CDR3 DNA follows: TGCAGTGCTAGATGGGGCCAGAGCTCCTACGAGCAGTACTTC. Translated, it gives CSARWGQSSYEQYF.

The V call is TRBV18, the J call TRBJ2-1; D unclear. Germline CDR1 and CDR2: KGHSH and LQKENI. The V end lost 6 bases, the J end lost 6 bases, and 18 bases lay between the germline ends. The CDR3 sequence is 15 residues long. The DNA for the CDR3 is TGTGCCAGCTCCCAAAGGCAGGAATATTTCAATGAGCAGTTCTTC. This gives the protein CASSQRQEYFNEQFF.

The rearrangement links TRBV12-3 or TRBV12-4 to TRBJ2-5; 14 bases fit TRBD2. V trimming: 6 bases; J trimming: 4 bases; junction bases outside the gene matches: 10. The CDR3 has 17 amino acids. The CDR3 nucleotides are TGTGCCAGCAGGCCGCCGGGACTAGCGGGAGTTGGAGAGACCCAGTACTTC. It codes for CASRPPGLAGVGETQYF.

This clonotype showed up just a few times. V and J are TRBV7-9 and TRBJ2-1; TRBD2 matches 7 bases. Germline trimming cut 3 bases from V and 2 bases from J; bases unmatched to any gene: 10. The CDR3 has 17 amino acids. Germline CDR1 reads SEHNR; CDR2 reads FQNEAQ (reference sequence). CDR3 in amino acids: CASSLRLRETPYNEQFF. The CDR3 DNA follows: TGTGCCAGCAGCTTGCGTCTGCGGGAGACCCCCTACAATGAGCAGTTCTTC.

Here the CDR3 reads CSARAARTSGKFTDTQYF. The CDR3 coding sequence is TGCAGTGCTAGAGCTGCTCGGACTAGCGGGAAATTCACAGATACGCAGTATTTT. The chain joins TRBV20-1 to TRBJ2-3; 12 nucleotides agree with TRBD2. Germline CDR1 and CDR2: DFQATT and SNEGSKA (reference sequence). Trimming cost V 1 base and J 2 bases; bases outside gene matches: 10. There are 18 residues in the CDR3.

This clonotype was seen at least ten times. This chain uses TRBV20-1 with TRBJ1-2; D gene unclear. Germline V gene data show CDR1 as DFQATT and CDR2 as SNEGSKA (reference sequence). With 4 bases removed from V and 1 base from J, the gap between germline ends came to 7 bases. The CDR3 sequence is 12 residues long. This CDR3 is CSAIISNYGYTF. The DNA of the CDR3 is TGCAGTGCTATTATCAGTAACTATGGCTACACCTTC.

This clonotype was found many times. V usage is TRBV12-3 or TRBV12-4 and J usage is TRBJ2-1; D call uncertain. This CDR3 has 12 residues. Trimming cost V 3 bases and J 11 bases, with 11 bases left between them. The chain's CDR3 is CASSFTPPKQFF. The DNA for the CDR3 is TGTGCCAGCAGTTTTACCCCTCCTAAGCAGTTCTTC.